This T cell receptor beta chain emerged from a study of blood T cell repertoires in COVID-19. Turning to the study itself: Material from acute and convalescent COVID-19 was sourced from the United States, Italy and Spain. The analysed material was cDNA or gDNA that came from T cells, B-cell-depleted T cells, or PBMCs.

The CDR3 extends over 16 amino acids. Germline CDR1 LNHDA, CDR2 SQIVND (reference sequence). V was pared by 7 bases and J by 0 bases, with 8 bases of the junction left unmatched. In the source study's methods: Estimation of nucleated cell counts relied on the amplification of reference gene primers. Produced via immunoSEQ multiplex PCR; TCRdb's table is partial and in-frame only. Clonal size and the V and J genes are those of that table, whereas D and trimming came from the DNA. The repertoire includes 65,000 to 80,000 clones, under 95% of them detected once, and about 5.8% sits in the top ten. The chain carries TRBV19 and TRBJ1-4; TRBD1 matches 7 bases. The TCR originated in a human donor in a cohort sampled during active COVID-19. Sequencing used peripheral blood. CDR3 region: CASTRTGLATNEKLFF. The CDR3 nucleotides are TGTGCCAGTACCCGGACAGGACTTGCAACTAATGAAAAACTGTTTTTT.